Listed below are T cell receptor beta chains from one sample, sequenced in a study of blood T cell repertoires in COVID-19. TCRdb keeps only in-frame clones here, not all; method: immunoSEQ multiplex PCR. The sample contains 20,000 to 25,000 clones, over 70% of which appear only once. The material sequenced was peripheral blood. Receptors were obtained from a man aged 55-75 years with active COVID-19. The CDR3 runs from the conserved cysteine through the conserved F or W. D genes are given only for firm matches. Some rows mark clone size as missing; the rest say once, few, many or name a class of expanded clone.

TRBD2,TRBV4-3,TRBJ2-1,NA,TGCGCCAGCAGCCAAGAGACCCCTAGCGGCTCCTACAATGAGCAGTTCTTC,CASSQETPSGSYNEQFF
TRBD1,TRBV5-8,TRBJ2-7,once,TGTGCCAGCAGACTCAGGGGGAGTAACTACGAGCAGTACTTC,CASRLRGSNYEQYF
NA,TRBV11-2,TRBJ1-3,NA,TGTGCCAGCAGTGTAGCCGGGACAAGGATATTT,CASSVAGTRIF
NA,TRBV4-1,TRBJ2-3,NA,TGCGCCAGCAGCCCGCCCACTAGAACAGATACGCAGTATTTT,CASSPPTRTDTQYF
TRBD2,TRBV6-1,TRBJ2-3,NA,TGTGCCAGCAGTGCAACACTAGCGGGAGGGCCAACAGATACGCAGTATTTT,CASSATLAGGPTDTQYF
TRBD1,TRBV30,TRBJ2-2,once,TGTGCCTGGAGTAAAAGGACAGGTCCCACCGGGGAGCTGTTTTTT,CAWSKRTGPTGELFF
TRBD1,TRBV5-1,TRBJ1-4,NA,TGCGCCAGCAGCCGTTGGGACAGGGGCACAACTAATGAAAAACTGTTTTTT,CASSRWDRGTTNEKLFF
TRBD2,TRBV6-2/TRBV6-3,TRBJ2-1,NA,TGTGCCAGCAGTTATCCACTAGCGGGAGTAGGGTCCTACAATGAGCAGTTCTTC,CASSYPLAGVGSYNEQFF
NA,TRBV13,TRBJ1-1,NA,TGTGCCAGCTCCCACCCGGGGGGCACTGAAGCTTTCTTT,CASSHPGGTEAFF
NA,TRBV2,TRBJ2-5,NA,TGTGCCAGCTCCCGGGGGTACCAAGAGACCCAGTACTTC,CASSRGYQETQYF
NA,TRBV30,TRBJ2-1,NA,TGTGCCGGACGGGTCTCCCTAGCCGACGGGCGGCAGTTCTTC,CAGRVSLADGRQFF
TRBD1,TRBV7-8,TRBJ2-1,once,TGTGCCAGCAGCTTTAGGGACAGGGGTGGACCTGAGCAGTTCTTC,CASSFRDRGGPEQFF